A selection of T cell receptor beta chains follows, all from one sample in a study of blood T cell repertoires in COVID-19. TCRdb's table, derived via immunoSEQ multiplex PCR, lists solely in-frame clones and lacks some. This table holds 350,000 or so clones, roughly nine tenths found once. Sequencing was performed on peripheral blood. The receptors stem from a woman aged 60-70 years with COVID-19, enrolled during active disease. The CDR3 runs from the conserved cysteine through the conserved F or W. D genes are given only for firm matches. Part of the rows lack a size; the others show once, few, many or a class for expanded clones.

size: once; V: TRBV14; J: TRBJ1-1; D: TRBD1; CDR3: CASSPLTGGNTEAFF; DNA: TGTGCCAGCAGCCCCCTAACAGGGGGGAACACTGAAGCTTTCTTT
size: -; V: TRBV19; J: TRBJ2-1; D: TRBD2; CDR3: CATGLAGGPKQFF; DNA: TGTGCCACGGGACTAGCGGGGGGGCCAAAGCAGTTCTTC
size: -; V: TRBV5-1; J: TRBJ2-7; D: -; CDR3: CASSLVSAYEQYF; DNA: TGCGCCAGCAGCTTGGTCTCAGCCTACGAGCAGTACTTC
size: -; V: TRBV6-5; J: TRBJ2-7; D: TRBD1; CDR3: CASSSRGHDEQYF; DNA: TGTGCCAGCAGTTCCAGGGGGCACGACGAGCAGTACTTC
size: -; V: TRBV5-1; J: TRBJ1-4; D: -; CDR3: CASSSGYRNEKLFF; DNA: TGCGCCAGCAGCTCGGGCTACAGGAATGAAAAACTGTTTTTT
size: -; V: TRBV12-3/TRBV12-4; J: TRBJ1-1; D: -; CDR3: CASSLMSLEAFF; DNA: TGTGCCAGCAGTTTAATGAGTCTTGAAGCTTTCTTT
size: -; V: TRBV5-5; J: TRBJ1-1; D: TRBD1; CDR3: CASSPRDRGIDTEAFF; DNA: TGTGCCAGCAGCCCCCGGGACAGGGGAATCGACACTGAAGCTTTCTTT
size: -; V: TRBV18; J: TRBJ2-2; D: -; CDR3: CASSRGQGMNTGELFF; DNA: TGTGCCAGCTCACGCGGTCAGGGGATGAACACCGGGGAGCTGTTTTTT
size: once; V: TRBV19; J: TRBJ1-5; D: TRBD1; CDR3: CASTDRAGQPQHF; DNA: TGTGCCAGTACAGACAGGGCTGGGCAGCCCCAGCATTTT
size: -; V: TRBV7-6; J: TRBJ2-3; D: TRBD1; CDR3: CASSIRQGPDTQYF; DNA: TGTGCCAGCAGCATTCGACAGGGTCCAGATACGCAGTATTTT
size: -; V: TRBV12-3/TRBV12-4; J: TRBJ1-5; D: TRBD1; CDR3: CASSYRGGQPQHF; DNA: TGTGCCAGCAGCTACAGGGGCGGTCAGCCCCAGCATTTT
size: -; V: TRBV5-4; J: TRBJ2-6; D: TRBD2; CDR3: CASSLDGTRSGANVLTF; DNA: TGTGCCAGCAGCTTGGATGGGACTAGAAGTGGGGCCAACGTCCTGACTTTC
size: -; V: TRBV19; J: TRBJ2-2; D: -; CDR3: CASTEATGELFF; DNA: TGTGCCAGTACCGAGGCTACCGGGGAGCTGTTTTTT
size: -; V: TRBV7-2; J: TRBJ1-5; D: TRBD1; CDR3: CASSLVGGGLQHF; DNA: TGTGCCAGCAGCTTGGTAGGGGGCGGATTACAGCATTTT
size: -; V: TRBV3-1/TRBV3-2; J: TRBJ1-3; D: -; CDR3: CASSHPRGIGNTIYF; DNA: TGTGCCAGCAGCCACCCTAGGGGGATCGGAAACACCATATATTTT
size: -; V: TRBV5-6; J: TRBJ2-1; D: -; CDR3: CASSLVVNEQFF; DNA: TGTGCCAGCAGCTTGGTTGTAAATGAGCAGTTCTTC
size: -; V: TRBV10-2; J: TRBJ2-1; D: -; CDR3: CASSRGTHNEQFF; DNA: TGCGCCAGCAGTAGAGGCACACACAATGAGCAGTTCTTC
size: -; V: TRBV18; J: TRBJ1-1; D: TRBD1; CDR3: CASSPNPGTGYEAFF; DNA: TGTGCCAGCTCACCGAACCCGGGGACAGGGTATGAAGCTTTCTTT
size: -; V: TRBV5-1; J: TRBJ1-2; D: -; CDR3: CASSLGGTQKGYTF; DNA: TGCGCCAGCAGCTTGGGCGGGACCCAAAAGGGCTACACCTTC
size: -; V: TRBV3-1/TRBV3-2; J: TRBJ1-1; D: TRBD1; CDR3: CATSDRGFAFF; DNA: TGTGCCACCTCGGACAGGGGTTTTGCTTTCTTT
size: -; V: TRBV28; J: TRBJ1-1; D: -; CDR3: CASSLSTGYGNTEAFF; DNA: TGTGCCAGCAGTTTATCCACGGGGTATGGGAACACTGAAGCTTTCTTT
size: -; V: TRBV5-1; J: TRBJ2-5; D: -; CDR3: CASSLGGIGETQYF; DNA: TGCGCCAGCAGCTTGGGAGGGATTGGGGAGACCCAGTACTTC
size: -; V: TRBV19; J: TRBJ2-1; D: TRBD1; CDR3: CASSVPGQGGHNEQFF; DNA: TGTGCCAGTAGTGTTCCGGGACAGGGGGGGCACAATGAGCAGTTCTTC
size: -; V: TRBV12-5; J: TRBJ1-3; D: -; CDR3: CASGPRAGVIAPSGNTIYF; DNA: TGTGCTAGTGGTCCCCGGGCAGGGGTGATCGCCCCATCTGGAAACACCATATATTTT
size: -; V: TRBV3-1/TRBV3-2; J: TRBJ2-7; D: -; CDR3: CASSHRGRTYEQYF; DNA: TGTGCCAGCAGCCACAGGGGCCGGACCTACGAGCAGTACTTC
size: -; V: TRBV2; J: TRBJ2-6; D: -; CDR3: CASSEGGAGANVLTF; DNA: TGTGCCAGCAGTGAAGGCGGGGCCGGGGCCAACGTCCTGACTTTC
size: -; V: TRBV18; J: TRBJ1-5; D: TRBD1; CDR3: CASSRDSDSGPPQHF; DNA: TGTGCCAGCTCAAGGGACAGCGACTCCGGTCCGCCCCAGCATTTT
size: -; V: TRBV5-6; J: TRBJ1-1; D: -; CDR3: CASSLAGILKTFF; DNA: TGTGCCAGCAGCTTGGCAGGAATTTTGAAAACTTTCTTT
size: -; V: TRBV2; J: TRBJ1-2; D: TRBD1; CDR3: CASTQQGVGYTF; DNA: TGTGCCAGCACCCAACAGGGGGTTGGCTACACCTTC
size: -; V: TRBV19; J: TRBJ2-7; D: -; CDR3: CASTHPGSYEQYF; DNA: TGTGCCAGTACCCATCCAGGCTCCTACGAGCAGTACTTC
size: -; V: TRBV6-6; J: TRBJ2-2; D: -; CDR3: CASSFTRASEGGELFF; DNA: TGTGCCAGCAGTTTCACGAGGGCGTCTGAGGGCGGGGAGCTGTTTTTT
size: -; V: TRBV11-3; J: TRBJ2-7; D: -; CDR3: CASSPRLGSFAAREQYF; DNA: TGTGCCAGCAGCCCAAGGTTGGGTAGTTTTGCGGCTCGCGAGCAGTACTTC
size: -; V: TRBV10-1; J: TRBJ1-1; D: TRBD1; CDR3: CASISGQGRTEAFF; DNA: TGCGCCAGCATTTCCGGACAGGGTAGGACTGAAGCTTTCTTT
size: -; V: TRBV6-5; J: TRBJ2-2; D: TRBD2; CDR3: CASSSSGGGTGELFF; DNA: TGTGCCAGCAGTTCTAGCGGGGGAGGCACCGGGGAGCTGTTTTTT
size: -; V: TRBV3-1/TRBV3-2; J: TRBJ2-1; D: -; CDR3: CASSLPDGRNEQFF; DNA: TGTGCCAGCAGCCTACCGGACGGGAGAAATGAGCAGTTCTTC
size: -; V: TRBV6-5; J: TRBJ1-3; D: -; CDR3: CASRTPGTSGNTIYF; DNA: TGTGCCAGCAGGACCCCAGGGACTTCTGGAAACACCATATATTTT
size: -; V: TRBV11-2; J: TRBJ1-4; D: TRBD1; CDR3: CASSKPGQGATNEKLFF; DNA: TGTGCCAGCAGCAAACCGGGACAGGGGGCCACTAATGAAAAACTGTTTTTT
size: -; V: TRBV28; J: TRBJ1-1; D: -; CDR3: CASSRQSEAFF; DNA: TGTGCCAGCAGTCGACAGTCTGAAGCTTTCTTT
size: few; V: TRBV6-1; J: TRBJ1-6; D: -; CDR3: CASSEDFGVSPLHF; DNA: TGTGCCAGCAGTGAAGATTTCGGGGTTTCACCCCTCCACTTT
size: -; V: TRBV7-2; J: TRBJ1-1; D: -; CDR3: CASSLTSRMNTEAFF; DNA: TGTGCCAGCAGCTTAACCAGTCGCATGAACACTGAAGCTTTCTTT
size: -; V: TRBV12-5; J: TRBJ1-6; D: -; CDR3: CASGSAGAGPHTLHF; DNA: TGTGCTAGTGGTTCCGCGGGGGCAGGGCCTCATACCCTCCACTTT
size: -; V: TRBV6-5; J: TRBJ1-6; D: -; CDR3: CASRATEFYSPLHF; DNA: TGTGCCAGCAGAGCGACAGAGTTTTATTCACCCCTCCACTTT